What follows are 23 T cell receptor beta chains derived from one specimen sequenced in a study of blood T cell repertoires in COVID-19. The assay was immunoSEQ multiplex PCR, and TCRdb's table has in-frame clones only and misses some. The sample contains tens of thousands of clones, about 80% of which appear only once. Sequences were obtained from peripheral blood. These receptors were taken from a woman aged 55-69 years with acute or convalescent COVID-19.

The genes are TRBV5-6 and TRBJ1-1; TRBD1 aligns across 8 bases. V lost 2 bases to trimming and J lost 6 bases; unmatched junction nucleotides: 9. The CDR3 is made up of 15 amino acids. CDR1 and CDR2 from the germline V gene are SGHDT and YYEEEE. This CDR3 reads CASSLVGQGAPEAFF. The CDR3 DNA follows: TGTGCCAGCAGCTTAGTTGGACAGGGTGCCCCTGAAGCTTTCTTT.

CDR3 DNA: TGTGCCAGTAGCATCGGCTTACGACGGGGAGGCGACTATGGCTACACCTTC. Translation: CASSIGLRRGGDYGYTF. J is TRBJ1-2 and V is TRBV19; D is unresolved. Trimming cost V 6 bases and J 3 bases, with 23 bases left between them. The CDR3 sequence is 17 residues long. Germline V gene sequence: CDR1 LNHDA, CDR2 SQIVND (reference sequence).

This clone was observed a handful of times. The chain combines TRBV19 with TRBJ1-2; 7 bases map to TRBD1. V trimming: 5 bases; J trimming: 8 bases; junction bases outside the gene matches: 8. The CDR3 runs 13 residues. CDR1 is LNHDA and CDR2 is SQIVND in the germline V gene (reference sequence). The DNA of the CDR3 is TGTGCCAGTAGTGCGGGACAGACAAGCGGCTACACCTTC. This sequence encodes CASSAGQTSGYTF. Looking up the rest from reference TRBV19 and TRBJ1-2 gives the full variable domain: DGGITQSPKYLFRKEGQNVTLSCEQNLNHDAMYWYRQDPGQGLRLIYYSQIVNDFQKGDIAEGYSVSREKKESFPLTVTSAQKNPTAFYLCASSAGQTSGYTFGSGTRLTVV.

This clone was picked up one time. The genes are TRBV9 and TRBJ1-1; 7 bases line up with TRBD1. After removal of 4 bases from V and 1 base from J, the junction contained 4 bases not matched to a gene. Germline CDR1 SGDLS, CDR2 YYNGEE. The CDR3 spans 14 residues. The CDR3 here is CASSTGQQNTEAFF. The CDR3 DNA follows: TGTGCCAGCAGCACGGGACAGCAGAACACTGAAGCTTTCTTT.

This clone was observed once. This sequence joins TRBV5-1 and TRBJ1-1; TRBD1 matches 9 bases. Per the germline V gene, CDR1 is SGHRS and CDR2 is YFSETQ. The CDR3 covers 15 residues. The V segment lost 3 bases and the J segment 7 bases; nucleotides outside the gene matches: 10. CDR3 bases: TGCGCCAGCAGCTGGGACAGGGTTGTCGTACGTGAAGCTTTCTTT. Its protein is CASSWDRVVVREAFF.

The rearrangement uses TRBV11-3 and TRBJ2-1; no firm D call. The V gene's germline CDR1 is SGHNT and CDR2 YENEEA. This CDR3 is built from 12 residues. The V end lost 8 bases, the J end lost 9 bases, and 14 bases lay between the germline ends. CDR3 nucleotide sequence: TGTGCCAGCTCAGGCATTGGGTTTGAGCAGTTCTTC. Protein sequence: CASSGIGFEQFF.

The CDR3 sequence is CASSIQGAASYGYTF. In nucleotides, the CDR3 is TGTGCCAGTAGTATACAGGGGGCCGCAAGCTATGGCTACACCTTC. V and J are TRBV19 and TRBJ1-2; 8 bases fit TRBD1. Trimming cost V 2 bases and J 4 bases; bases outside gene matches: 6. The CDR3 runs to 15 residues. Germline CDR1 LNHDA, CDR2 SQIVND (reference sequence).

The CDR3 spells CASSRRVVSGANVLTF. The CDR3 DNA sequence: TGTGCCAGCAGTCGGAGGGTAGTATCTGGGGCCAACGTCCTGACTTTC. The chain has TRBV5-4 and TRBJ2-6; D might be TRBD2 (6 bases). This CDR3 region has 16 residues. Looked up from germline, CDR1 is SGHNT and CDR2 is YYREEE (reference sequence). V was pared by 5 bases and J by 1 base, with 13 bases between.

This chain uses TRBV6-5 with TRBJ2-7, with a tentative D call TRBD1 (6 bases). The V gene's germline CDR1 is MNHEY and CDR2 SVGAGI. With 5 bases removed from V and 4 bases from J, the gap between germline ends came to 12 bases. This CDR3 comprises 13 residues. CDR3 in DNA: TGTGCCAGCAGTACCGGGACAAAATACGAGCAGTACTTC. This translates into CASSTGTKYEQYF.

This chain joins TRBV18 and TRBJ1-1; 11 bases fit TRBD1. This CDR3 comprises 18 residues. Germline CDR1 KGHSH, CDR2 LQKENI. V lost 3 bases to trimming and J lost 4 bases; unmatched junction nucleotides: 13. The CDR3 DNA sequence: TGTGCCAGCTCACCCCTCGCCCATGGACAGGGGGCTGGCACTGAAGCTTTCTTT. It specifies CASSPLAHGQGAGTEAFF.

The chain recombines TRBV5-1 with TRBJ1-3; maybe TRBD1 (6 bases). V was cut by 3 bases and J by 4 bases, with 14 bases left in between. The CDR3 totals 15 residues. Germline V gives CDR1 SGHRS, CDR2 YFSETQ. In DNA, the CDR3 is TGCGCCAGCAGCTCGGGGACAACAACGGGAAACACCATATATTTT. Amino acid sequence: CASSSGTTTGNTIYF.

This clone was found a few times. The chain links TRBV12-5 to TRBJ2-3; 7 bases agree with TRBD2. CDR1 is LGHNT, CDR2 FRNRAP, per germline. There are 14 residues in the CDR3. Trimming cost V 4 bases and J 1 base; bases outside gene matches: 2. The CDR3 DNA reads TGTGCTAGTGGTTCCCGGGAGGGCACAGATACGCAGTATTTT. As protein: CASGSREGTDTQYF.

V usage is TRBV29-1 and J usage is TRBJ2-1; TRBD2 is a possible D gene (6 bases). CDR3 size: 11 residues. The V end was cut by 4 bases, the J end by 8 bases, with 9 bases between. Looked up from germline, CDR1 is SQVTM and CDR2 is ANQGSEA. DNA for the CDR3: TGCAGCGTTGGGAGGGTAGATGAGCAGTTCTTC. As protein: CSVGRVDEQFF.

The rearrangement links TRBV3-1 (or the pseudogene TRBV3-2) to TRBJ2-3; 10 bases are a match to TRBD2. CDR1 is LGHDT, CDR2 YNNKEL, per germline (reference sequence). The CDR3 contains 17 residues. The J segment lost 7 bases and the V segment lost 2 bases, leaving 12 bases of the junction unmatched. The chain's CDR3 is CASSQRSGGAMGNTQYF. The CDR3 region has the DNA TGTGCCAGCAGCCAAAGAAGCGGGGGGGCTATGGGGAATACGCAGTATTTT.

This clone appeared a few times. The V and J genes are TRBV30 and TRBJ1-4; D may be TRBD1 (5 bases). V was shortened by 0 bases and J by 10 bases, with 12 bases between the two germline ends. The CDR3 runs to 13 residues. Looked up from germline, CDR1 is GTSNPN and CDR2 is SVGIG (reference sequence). The CDR3 DNA sequence: TGTGCCTGGAGTGTCCCTCAAACAGGAAAACTGTTTTTT. This translates into CAWSVPQTGKLFF.

The V and J genes are TRBV7-8 and TRBJ2-3; the match to TRBD2 covers 9 bases. Germline CDR1 and CDR2: SGHVS and FQNEAQ. Unmatched junction bases numbered 9, after V lost 5 bases and J lost 3 bases. The CDR3 totals 16 residues. Here the CDR3 reads CASSRGTSPGTDTQYF. Written as DNA, the CDR3 is TGTGCCAGCAGCAGGGGGACTAGCCCAGGAACAGATACGCAGTATTTT.

The chain has TRBV7-2 and TRBJ2-6; D is unclear. Per germline, CDR1 SGHTA and CDR2 FQGNSA. Trimming took off 2 bases at V and 0 bases at J, with 5 bases between the two ends. The CDR3 consists of 15 residues. CDR3 coding DNA: TGTGCCAGCAGCTTACCAGGCTCTGGGGCCAACGTCCTGACTTTC. This gives the protein CASSLPGSGANVLTF.

The chain employs TRBV6-5 and TRBJ2-5; 9 bases match TRBD1. The CDR3 has 13 amino acids. Germline loops: CDR1 MNHEY, CDR2 SVGAGI. V was pared by 4 bases and J by 7 bases, with 4 bases of the junction left unmatched. The CDR3 DNA reads TGTGCCAGCAGTTCTGGGGGACAGGGGACCCAGTACTTC. It is translated as CASSSGGQGTQYF.

V usage is TRBV9 and J usage is TRBJ2-7, with 8 bases fitting TRBD1. J was trimmed by 2 bases and V by 0 bases; bases with no gene match: 4. Germline CDR1 is SGDLS and CDR2 is YYNGEE. The CDR3 covers 15 residues. CDR3 loop: CASSVGDRKTYEQYF. The CDR3 nucleotides are TGTGCCAGCAGCGTAGGGGACAGGAAGACCTACGAGCAGTACTTC.

V usage is TRBV7-9 and J usage is TRBJ2-3; perhaps TRBD2 as D (5 bases). The CDR3 consists of 16 residues. The V end lost 5 bases, the J end lost 0 bases, and 15 bases lay between the germline ends. Germline V CDR1 and CDR2: SEHNR, FQNEAQ (reference sequence). The CDR3 region is CASSPSKRTSTDTQYF. CDR3 bases: TGTGCCAGCAGCCCTTCGAAGAGGACTAGCACAGATACGCAGTATTTT.

The chain is built from TRBV10-1 and TRBJ1-1; 10 bases fit TRBD1. V lost 5 bases, J lost 1 base, and 1 base stayed unmatched. The V gene's germline CDR1 is WNHNN and CDR2 SYGVQD (reference sequence). The CDR3 totals 14 residues. The chain's CDR3 is CASSWTGGNTEAFF. CDR3 in DNA: TGCGCCAGCAGTTGGACAGGGGGGAACACTGAAGCTTTCTTT.

V gene TRBV2 combines with J gene TRBJ1-4; TRBD1 matches 8 bases. This CDR3 is 16 amino acids long. The ends lost 6 bases at V and 0 bases at J; junction bases unmatched: 6. Germline V gives CDR1 SNHLY, CDR2 FYNNEI. The CDR3 DNA sequence: TGTGCCAGCAGAGGACAGGGAAAAACAACTAATGAAAAACTGTTTTTT. Its translation is CASRGQGKTTNEKLFF.

About this clone itself: The sample contains more than one DNA sequence encoding this CDR3. The V gene is TRBV20-1, the J gene TRBJ2-7; a weak D match, TRBD1 (5 bases). The germline V gene has CDR1 DFQATT and CDR2 SNEGSKA (reference sequence). V lost 3 bases and J lost 5, with 8 bases in between. The CDR3 is 11 residues long. The CDR3 here is CSASSGHEQYF. Here the CDR3 DNA reads TGCAGTGCTAGCTCAGGGCACGAGCAGTACTTC.